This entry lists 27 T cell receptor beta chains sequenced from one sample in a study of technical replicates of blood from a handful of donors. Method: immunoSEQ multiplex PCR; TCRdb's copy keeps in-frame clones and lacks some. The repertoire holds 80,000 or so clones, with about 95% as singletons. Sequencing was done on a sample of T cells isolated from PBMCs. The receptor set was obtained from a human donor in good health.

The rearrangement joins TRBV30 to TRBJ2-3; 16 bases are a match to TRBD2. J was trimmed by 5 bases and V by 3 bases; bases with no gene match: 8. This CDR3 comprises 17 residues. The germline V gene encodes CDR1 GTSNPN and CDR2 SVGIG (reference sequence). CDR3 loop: CAWSRGLAGGPVDTQYF. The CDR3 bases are TGTGCCTGGAGCCGGGGACTAGCGGGAGGGCCAGTAGATACGCAGTATTTT.

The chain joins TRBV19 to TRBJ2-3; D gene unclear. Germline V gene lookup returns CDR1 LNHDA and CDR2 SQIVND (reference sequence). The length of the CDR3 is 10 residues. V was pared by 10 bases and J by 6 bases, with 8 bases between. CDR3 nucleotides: TGTGCCACCTACGCTGATACGCAGTATTTT. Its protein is CATYADTQYF. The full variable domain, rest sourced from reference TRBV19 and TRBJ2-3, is DGGITQSPKYLFRKEGQNVTLSCEQNLNHDAMYWYRQDPGQGLRLIYYSQIVNDFQKGDIAEGYSVSREKKESFPLTVTSAQKNPTAFYLCATYADTQYFGPGTRLTVL.

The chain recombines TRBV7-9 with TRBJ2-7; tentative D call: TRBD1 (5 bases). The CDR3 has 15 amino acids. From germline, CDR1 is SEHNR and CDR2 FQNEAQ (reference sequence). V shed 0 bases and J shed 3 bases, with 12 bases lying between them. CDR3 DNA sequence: TGTGCCAGCAGCTTAGCGATAACAGGCATCTACGAGCAGTACTTC. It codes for CASSLAITGIYEQYF.

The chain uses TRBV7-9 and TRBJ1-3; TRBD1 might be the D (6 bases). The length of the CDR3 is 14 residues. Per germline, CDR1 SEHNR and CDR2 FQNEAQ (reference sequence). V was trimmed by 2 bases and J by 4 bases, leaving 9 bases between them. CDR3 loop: CASSLTGQGNTIYF. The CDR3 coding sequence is TGTGCCAGCAGCTTAACAGGACAGGGAAACACCATATATTTT.

CDR3 nucleotide sequence: TGTGCCAGCACCCACAGGGGGGTCAAAGAGACCCAGTACTTC. Encoded protein: CASTHRGVKETQYF. V usage is TRBV6-5 and J usage is TRBJ2-5, with 8 bases aligning to TRBD1. Germline CDR1 MNHEY, CDR2 SVGAGI. The CDR3 is 14 amino acids. Unmatched junction bases numbered 7, after V lost 7 bases and J lost 3 bases.

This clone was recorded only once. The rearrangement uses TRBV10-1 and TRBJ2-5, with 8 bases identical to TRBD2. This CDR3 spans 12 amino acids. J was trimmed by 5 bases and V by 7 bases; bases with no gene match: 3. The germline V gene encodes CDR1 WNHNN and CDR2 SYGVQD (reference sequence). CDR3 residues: CASNTGGETQYF. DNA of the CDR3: TGCGCCAGCAATACGGGAGGGGAGACCCAGTACTTC.

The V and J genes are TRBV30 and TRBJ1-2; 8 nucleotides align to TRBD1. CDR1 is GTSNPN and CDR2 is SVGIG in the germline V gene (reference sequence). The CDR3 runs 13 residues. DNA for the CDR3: TGTGCTCTGGGACAGGATCCTAACTATGGCTACACCTTC. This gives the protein CALGQDPNYGYTF. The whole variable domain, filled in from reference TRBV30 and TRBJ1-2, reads SQTIHQWPATLVQPVGSPLSLECTVEGTSNPNLYWYRQAAGRGLQLLFYSVGIGQISSEVPQNLSASRPQDRQFILSSKKLLLSDSGFYLCALGQDPNYGYTFGSGTRLTVV.

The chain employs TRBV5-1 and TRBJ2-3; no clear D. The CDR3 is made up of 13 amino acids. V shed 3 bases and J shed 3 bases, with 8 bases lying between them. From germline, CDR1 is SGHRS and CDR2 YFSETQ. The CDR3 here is CASSSPGTDTQYF. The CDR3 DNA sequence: TGCGCCAGCAGCTCCCCGGGTACAGATACGCAGTATTTT.

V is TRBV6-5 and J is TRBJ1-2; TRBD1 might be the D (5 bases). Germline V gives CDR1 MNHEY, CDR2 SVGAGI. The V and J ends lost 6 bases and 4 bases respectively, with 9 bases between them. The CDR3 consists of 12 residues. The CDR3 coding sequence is TGTGCCAGCAGCCGGACATCCTATGGCTACACCTTC. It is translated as CASSRTSYGYTF.

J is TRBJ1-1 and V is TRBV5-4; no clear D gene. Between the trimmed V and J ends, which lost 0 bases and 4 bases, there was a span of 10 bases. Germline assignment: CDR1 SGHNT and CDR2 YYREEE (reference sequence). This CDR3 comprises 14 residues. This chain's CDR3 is CASSLARGITEAFF. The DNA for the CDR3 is TGTGCCAGCAGCTTGGCCCGGGGTATCACTGAAGCTTTCTTT.

The CDR3 loop reads CASSHPGGSAGELFF. The CDR3, as DNA: TGCGCCAGCAGCCACCCAGGCGGGAGCGCCGGGGAGCTGTTTTTT. The chain links TRBV4-1 to TRBJ2-2; TRBD2 agrees at 7 bases. The CDR3 contains 15 residues. J lost 6 bases, V lost 3 bases, and 7 bases had no gene match. Germline V lookup: CDR1 MGHRA, CDR2 YSYEKL.

The CDR3 DNA reads TGCAGCGTCCAAGCGGGAGTAAATGTGAATGAGCAGTTCTTC. As protein: CSVQAGVNVNEQFF. The V and J genes are TRBV29-1 and TRBJ2-1, with 8 nucleotides matching TRBD2. Germline CDR1 SQVTM, CDR2 ANQGSEA. After removal of 6 bases from V and 7 bases from J, the junction contained 11 bases not matched to a gene. The CDR3 covers 14 residues.

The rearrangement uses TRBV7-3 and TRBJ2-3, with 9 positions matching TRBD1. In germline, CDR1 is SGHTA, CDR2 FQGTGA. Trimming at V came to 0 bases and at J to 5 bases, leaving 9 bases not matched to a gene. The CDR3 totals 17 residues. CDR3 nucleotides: TGTGCCAGCAGCTTAACGACTACAGGGGGCCCCAAAGATACGCAGTATTTT. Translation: CASSLTTTGGPKDTQYF.

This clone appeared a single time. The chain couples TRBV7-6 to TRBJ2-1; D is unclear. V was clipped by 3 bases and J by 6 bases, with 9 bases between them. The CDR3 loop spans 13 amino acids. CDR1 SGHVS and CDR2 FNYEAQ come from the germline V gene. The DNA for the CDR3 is TGTGCCAGCAGCTTTAACCGAGTCAATGAGCAGTTCTTC. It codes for CASSFNRVNEQFF.

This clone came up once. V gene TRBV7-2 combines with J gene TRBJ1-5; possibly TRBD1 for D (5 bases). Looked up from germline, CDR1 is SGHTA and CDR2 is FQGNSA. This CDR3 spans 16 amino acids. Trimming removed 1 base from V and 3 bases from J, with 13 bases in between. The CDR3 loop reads CASSLGWAGLNQPQHF. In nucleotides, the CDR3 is TGTGCCAGCAGCTTAGGGTGGGCAGGGCTCAATCAGCCCCAGCATTTT.

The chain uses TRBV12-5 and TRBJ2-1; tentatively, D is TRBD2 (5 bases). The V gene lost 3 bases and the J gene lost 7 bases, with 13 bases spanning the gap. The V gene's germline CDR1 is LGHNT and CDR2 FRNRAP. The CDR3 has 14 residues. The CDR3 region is CASGFPAVQNEQFF. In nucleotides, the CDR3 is TGTGCTAGTGGTTTCCCAGCGGTCCAGAATGAGCAGTTCTTC.

The CDR3: CASSLDRGGVGHEQYF. CDR3 bases: TGTGCCAGCAGCTTAGATCGGGGAGGGGTAGGCCACGAGCAGTACTTC. V is TRBV11-2 and J is TRBJ2-7; 7 nucleotides align to TRBD2. J lost 5 bases, V lost 0 bases, and 10 bases had no gene match. Germline lookup yields CDR1 SGHAT and CDR2 FQNNGV. The CDR3 totals 16 residues.

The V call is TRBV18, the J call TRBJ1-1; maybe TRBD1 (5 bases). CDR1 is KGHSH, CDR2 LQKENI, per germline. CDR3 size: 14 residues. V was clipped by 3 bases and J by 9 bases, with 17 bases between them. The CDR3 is CASSPGAGLEKAFF. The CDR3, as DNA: TGTGCCAGCTCACCTGGGGCCGGTTTGGAGAAAGCTTTCTTT.

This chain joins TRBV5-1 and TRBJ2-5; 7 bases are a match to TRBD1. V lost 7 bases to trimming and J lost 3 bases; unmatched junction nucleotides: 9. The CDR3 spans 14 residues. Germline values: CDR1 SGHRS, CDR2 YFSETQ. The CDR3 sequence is CASGKVGQEETQYF. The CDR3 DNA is TGCGCCAGCGGAAAGGTTGGACAGGAAGAGACCCAGTACTTC.

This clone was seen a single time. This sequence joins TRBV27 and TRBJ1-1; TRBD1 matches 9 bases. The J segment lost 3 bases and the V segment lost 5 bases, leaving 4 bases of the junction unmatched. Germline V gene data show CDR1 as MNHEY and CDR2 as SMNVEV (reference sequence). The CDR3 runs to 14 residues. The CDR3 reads CASSTWTGDTEAFF. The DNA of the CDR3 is TGTGCCAGCAGTACTTGGACAGGGGACACTGAAGCTTTCTTT.

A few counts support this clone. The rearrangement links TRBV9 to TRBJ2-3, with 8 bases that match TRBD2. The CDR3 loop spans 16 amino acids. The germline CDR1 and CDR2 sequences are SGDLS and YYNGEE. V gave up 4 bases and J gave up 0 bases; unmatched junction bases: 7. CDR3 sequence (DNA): TGTGCCAGCAGCTCAACAAGCGGGGGAAGCACAGATACGCAGTATTTT. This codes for CASSSTSGGSTDTQYF. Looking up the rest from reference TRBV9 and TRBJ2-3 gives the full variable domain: DSGVTQTPKHLITATGQRVTLRCSPRSGDLSVYWYQQSLDQGLQFLIQYYNGEERAKGNILERFSAQQFPDLHSELNLSSLELGDSALYFCASSSTSGGSTDTQYFGPGTRLTVL.

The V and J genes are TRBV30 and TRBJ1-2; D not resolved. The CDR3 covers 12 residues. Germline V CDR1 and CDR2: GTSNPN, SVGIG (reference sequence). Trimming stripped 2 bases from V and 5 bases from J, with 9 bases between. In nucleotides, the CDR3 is TGTGCCTGGAGTTTCCCCTTATATGGCTACACCTTC. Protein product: CAWSFPLYGYTF.

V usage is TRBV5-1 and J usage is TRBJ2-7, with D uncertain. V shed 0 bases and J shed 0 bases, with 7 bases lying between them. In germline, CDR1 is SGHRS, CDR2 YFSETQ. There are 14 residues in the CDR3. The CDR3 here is CASSLVGSSYEQYF. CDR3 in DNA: TGCGCCAGCAGCTTGGTTGGCAGCTCCTACGAGCAGTACTTC.

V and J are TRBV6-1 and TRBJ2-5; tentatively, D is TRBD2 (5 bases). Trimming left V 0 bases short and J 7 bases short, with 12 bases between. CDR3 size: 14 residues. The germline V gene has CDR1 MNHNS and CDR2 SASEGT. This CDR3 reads CASSEAEGPGTQYF. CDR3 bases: TGTGCCAGCAGTGAAGCTGAGGGTCCGGGGACCCAGTACTTC.

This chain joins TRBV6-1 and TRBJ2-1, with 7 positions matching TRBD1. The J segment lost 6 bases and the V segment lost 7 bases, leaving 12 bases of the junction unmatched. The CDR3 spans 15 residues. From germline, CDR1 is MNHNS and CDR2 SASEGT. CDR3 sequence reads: CASKEIRDSLNEQFF. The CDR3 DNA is TGTGCCAGCAAAGAAATCCGGGACAGCCTCAATGAGCAGTTCTTC.

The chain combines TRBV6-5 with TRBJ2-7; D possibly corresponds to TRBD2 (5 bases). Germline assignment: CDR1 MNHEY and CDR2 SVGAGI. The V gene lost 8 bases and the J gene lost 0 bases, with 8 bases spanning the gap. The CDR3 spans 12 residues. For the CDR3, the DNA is TGTGCCAGCGGTGGGAGCTCCTACGAGCAGTACTTC. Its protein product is CASGGSSYEQYF.

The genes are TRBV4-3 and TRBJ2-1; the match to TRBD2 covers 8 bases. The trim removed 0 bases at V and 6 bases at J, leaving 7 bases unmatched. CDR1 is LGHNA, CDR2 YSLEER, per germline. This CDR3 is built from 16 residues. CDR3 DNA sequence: TGCGCCAGCAGCCAAGATCCAGCGGGAGTGGCCAATGAGCAGTTCTTC. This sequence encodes CASSQDPAGVANEQFF.